Each of the 3 T cell receptor beta chains below was sequenced from the same sample in a study of cytomegalovirus exposure and HLA in healthy donors. The primer mix had 60 Vbeta and 13 Jbeta primers. TCRdb keeps only in-frame clones here, not all; method: immunoSEQ multiplex PCR. The data show around 140,000 clones, with 60% to 80% seen just once and 0.94% held by the top ten. The sequencing sample was made of PBMCs. The source of these receptors is a woman aged 55-75 years in good health and CMV-seronegative.

The gene calls are TRBV20-1 and TRBJ1-2, with D perhaps matching TRBD1 (5 bases). There are 11 residues in the CDR3. Germline loops: CDR1 DFQATT, CDR2 SNEGSKA (reference sequence). The V and J ends lost 6 bases and 7 bases respectively, with 12 bases between them. The CDR3 sequence is CSAGTRSGYTF. The CDR3 nucleotides are TGCAGTGCAGGGACTCGGAGTGGCTACACCTTC.

The chain employs TRBV23-1 and TRBJ2-2; D unresolved. TRBV23-1 falls under the ORF class, with uncertain function. The CDR3 is made up of 13 amino acids. V lost 4 bases and J 4 bases, leaving 7 bases between the germline ends. The CDR3 DNA sequence: TGCGCCAGCAGTCCGAACATCACCGGGGAGCTGTTTTTT. Translating gives CASSPNITGELFF.

The J gene is TRBJ1-1, the V gene TRBV7-9, with D perhaps TRBD1 (6 bases). The CDR3 has 13 residues. V dropped 0 bases and J dropped 6 bases, with 8 bases sitting between them. Germline V lookup: CDR1 SEHNR, CDR2 FQNEAQ (reference sequence). CDR3 region: CASSLAAGAEAFF. The DNA of the CDR3 is TGTGCCAGCAGCTTAGCTGCAGGGGCTGAAGCTTTCTTT.